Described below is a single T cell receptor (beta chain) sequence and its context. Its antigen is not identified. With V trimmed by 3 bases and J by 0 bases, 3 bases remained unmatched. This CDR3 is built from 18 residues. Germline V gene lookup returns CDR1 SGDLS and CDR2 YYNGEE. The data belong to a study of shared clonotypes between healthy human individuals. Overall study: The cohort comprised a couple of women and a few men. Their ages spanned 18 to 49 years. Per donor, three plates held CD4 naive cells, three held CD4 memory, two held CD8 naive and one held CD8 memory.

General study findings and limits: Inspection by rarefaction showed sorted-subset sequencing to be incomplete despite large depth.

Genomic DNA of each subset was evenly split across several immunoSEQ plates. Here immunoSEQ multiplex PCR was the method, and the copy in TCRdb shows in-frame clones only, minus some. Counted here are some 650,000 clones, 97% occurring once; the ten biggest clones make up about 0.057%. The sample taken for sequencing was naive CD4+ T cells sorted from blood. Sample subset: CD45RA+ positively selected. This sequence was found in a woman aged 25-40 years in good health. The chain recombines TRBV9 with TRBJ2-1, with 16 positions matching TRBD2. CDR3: CASSAGLAGGPSYNEQFF. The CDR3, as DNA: TGTGCCAGCAGCGCGGGACTAGCGGGAGGGCCCTCCTACAATGAGCAGTTCTTC.